The clone carrying this TCR beta chain was seen once. This entry is derived from a study of blood T cell repertoires in COVID-19. Study details: COVID-19 samples from acute and convalescent phases originated in the United States, Italy and Spain. T cells, B-cell-depleted T cells, or PBMCs supplied cDNA or gDNA.

The protocol was immunoSEQ multiplex PCR, while the TCRdb copy is restricted to in-frame clones and leaves out a portion. This table has roughly 230,000 clones, about 90% appearing once. CDR3 length: 13 amino acids. From germline, CDR1 is LGHDT and CDR2 YNNKEL (reference sequence). Trimming removed 1 base from V and 4 bases from J, with 7 bases in between. The chain combines TRBV3-1 (or the pseudogene TRBV3-2) with TRBJ1-1; no clear D gene. The TCR comes from an older woman with COVID-19, enrolled during active disease. The sample consisted of peripheral blood. The CDR3 sequence is CASSQGRATEAFF. In nucleotides, the CDR3 is TGTGCCAGCAGCCAAGGGAGGGCCACTGAAGCTTTCTTT.